This is a list of T cell receptor beta chains from one sample in a study of vaccination and CD4 T cells after COVID-19. Their target antigens are unknown. TCRdb called the PCR reads again in MiXCR, with one record for every CDR3 protein. The sample yields about 12,000 distinct CDR3 sequences, under 40% seen once. The source was CD4+ T cells from blood, cultured in vitro, collected after SARS-CoV-2 vaccination. The origin of the receptors is a human donor who had recovered from COVID-19. CDR3s include the opening cysteine and the closing phenylalanine or tryptophan. The order of the fields is V gene, J gene, D gene, clone size, CDR3 protein, CDR3 DNA. The D gene is left open where the match is weak. Clone size is given for some rows only: seen once, a few or many times, or a class if the clone is expanded.

TRBV19	TRBJ2-3	TRBD2	.	CASSRSGTSGRSSPDTQYF	TGTGCCAGTAGTAGATCCGGGACTAGCGGGAGGAGTTCGCCAGATACGCAGTATTTT
TRBV27	TRBJ2-5	TRBD2	few	CASSFSSGRASKTQYF	TGTGCCAGCAGTTTCTCTAGCGGGAGGGCCTCAAAGACCCAGTACTTC
TRBV11-2	TRBJ2-7	TRBD2	.	CASSPRRLAGPQEQYF	TGTGCCAGCAGCCCCCGGCGGCTAGCGGGACCCCAGGAGCAGTACTTC
TRBV6-4	TRBJ2-3	.	.	CASSGLGGSTDTQYF	TGTGCCAGCAGCGGACTAGGGGGAAGCACAGATACGCAGTATTTT
TRBV25-1	TRBJ1-3	.	large	CASSPSGNTIYF	TGTGCCAGCAGCCCCTCTGGAAACACCATATATTTT
TRBV28	TRBJ2-1	.	.	CASSIIRLNYNEQFF	TGTGCCAGCAGTATTATTAGACTTAACTACAATGAGCAGTTCTTC
TRBV27	TRBJ2-3	.	few	CASMRRGPPDTQYF	TGTGCCAGCATGCGGCGGGGGCCCCCAGATACGCAGTATTTT
TRBV7-2	TRBJ1-1	.	few	CASSSLGTEAFF	TGTGCCAGCAGCTCTCTTGGGACTGAAGCTTTCTTT
TRBV7-9	TRBJ2-1	TRBD2	.	CASSLGGGSVGEQFF	TGTGCCAGCAGCTTAGGGGGCGGGAGTGTGGGTGAGCAGTTCTTC
TRBV20-1	TRBJ1-2	TRBD1	few	CSASTGGFHGYTF	TGCAGTGCTAGTACAGGGGGCTTCCATGGCTACACCTTC
TRBV4-2	TRBJ2-5	TRBD2	.	CASSRSPLGVSREGRRETQYF	TGTGCCAGCAGCCGGTCGCCCCTTGGTGTGAGTCGGGAGGGCCGGAGAGAGACCCAGTACTTC
TRBV20-1	TRBJ1-1	TRBD1	few	CSARLTTGGAGSEAFF	TGCAGTGCTAGGCTCACGACAGGGGGCGCAGGATCTGAAGCTTTCTTT
TRBV6-1	TRBJ2-1	TRBD1	.	CASSTDRAIGNEQFF	TGTGCCAGCAGTACCGACAGGGCGATCGGGAATGAGCAGTTCTTC
TRBV6-1	TRBJ2-4	TRBD1	.	CASNKTGLKLFLAKNIQYF	TGTGCCAGCAACAAGACAGGGTTAAAACTTTTTCTAGCCAAAAACATTCAGTACTTC
TRBV7-9	TRBJ2-1	TRBD1	.	CASSARGARTGIQFF	TGTGCCAGCAGCGCAAGAGGGGCCCGGACAGGGATACAGTTCTTC
TRBV6-1	TRBJ1-1	.	few	CASRPGVNTEAFF	TGTGCCAGCAGGCCAGGGGTTAACACTGAAGCTTTCTTT
TRBV7-3	TRBJ2-2	.	.	CASTTSGSKAGELFF	TGTGCCAGCACCACGTCGGGTTCGAAGGCCGGGGAGCTGTTTTTT
TRBV19	TRBJ1-6	TRBD1	.	CASRNRGRSNSPLHF	TGTGCCAGTAGAAACAGGGGGCGAAGTAATTCACCCCTCCACTTT
TRBV6-1	TRBJ2-1	TRBD1	few	CASSVDRGRNNEQFF	TGTGCCAGCAGTGTTGACAGGGGGCGTAACAATGAGCAGTTCTTC
TRBV28	TRBJ2-2	.	.	CASSRQLNTGELFF	TGTGCCAGCAGTAGACAGCTGAACACCGGGGAGCTGTTTTTT
TRBV7-8	TRBJ1-6	.	.	CASSLSPSPLHF	TGTGCCAGCAGCTTATCCCCCTCACCCCTCCACTTT
TRBV7-8	TRBJ2-3	TRBD2	.	CASSLDSRVAGRADTQYF	TGTGCCAGCAGCTTAGACTCTCGGGTAGCGGGAAGGGCAGATACGCAGTATTTT
TRBV7-2	TRBJ2-3	.	.	CASSLRPSLGSTDTQYF	TGTGCCAGCAGCTTGCGTCCATCCCTGGGGTCCACAGATACGCAGTATTTT
TRBV2	TRBJ1-1	.	.	CASSEVGVNTEAFF	TGTGCCAGCAGTGAGGTCGGAGTGAACACTGAAGCTTTCTTT
TRBV7-8	TRBJ1-2	TRBD1	few	CASSLRQGDAHGYTF	TGTGCCAGCAGCCTAAGACAGGGGGATGCACATGGCTACACCTTC
TRBV6-5	TRBJ1-6	.	few	CASSYRQDTVSPLHF	TGTGCCAGCAGTTATCGACAGGATACGGTTTCACCCCTCCACTTT
TRBV15	TRBJ2-7	TRBD2	.	CATSRGTTSGTYEQYF	TGTGCCACCAGCAGAGGGACGACTAGCGGAACCTACGAGCAGTACTTC